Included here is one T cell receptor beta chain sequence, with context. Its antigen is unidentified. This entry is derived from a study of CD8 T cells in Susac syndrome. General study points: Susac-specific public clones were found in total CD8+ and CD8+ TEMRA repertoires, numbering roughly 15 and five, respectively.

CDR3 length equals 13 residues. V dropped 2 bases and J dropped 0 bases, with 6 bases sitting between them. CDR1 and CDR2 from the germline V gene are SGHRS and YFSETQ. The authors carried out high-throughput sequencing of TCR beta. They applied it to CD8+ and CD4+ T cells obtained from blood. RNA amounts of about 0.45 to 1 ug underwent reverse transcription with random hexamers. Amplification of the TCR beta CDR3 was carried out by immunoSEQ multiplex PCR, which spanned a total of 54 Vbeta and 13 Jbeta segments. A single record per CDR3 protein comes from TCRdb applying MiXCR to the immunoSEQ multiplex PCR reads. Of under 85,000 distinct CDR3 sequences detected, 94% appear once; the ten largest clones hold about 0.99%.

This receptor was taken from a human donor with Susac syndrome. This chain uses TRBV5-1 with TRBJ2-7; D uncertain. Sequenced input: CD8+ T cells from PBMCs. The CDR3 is CASSFYSSYEQYF. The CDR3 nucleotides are TGCGCCAGCAGCTTTTACAGCTCCTACGAGCAGTACTTC.